This TCR beta chain was observed in a study of T-cell reconstitution after alpha-beta-depleted transplantation in children. Trimming cost V 4 bases and J 4 bases, with 8 bases left between them. Per the germline V gene, CDR1 is SNHLY and CDR2 is FYNNEI. The CDR3 spans 13 residues. Preparation of the TCRbeta library used unique molecular identifiers. TCRdb reprocessed the PCR reads via MiXCR and lists one record per CDR3 protein. The sample lists about 610,000 distinct CDR3 sequences, more than 9% occurring once. The chain carries TRBV2 and TRBJ2-1; unclear D gene. Sequenced material: PBMCs from the stem cell graft donor, taken from the stem cell graft. This receptor was identified in a human donor who donated a stem cell graft to a child with acute myeloid leukemia. The CDR3: CASSANSYNEQFF. The CDR3 DNA reads TGTGCCAGCAGTGCCAACTCTTACAATGAGCAGTTCTTC.